This T cell receptor (beta chain) was identified in a study of spatial heterogeneity in lung cancer (dated by TCRdb to between 2018 and 2020). The study in broad terms: Beta-chain transcripts were consistently detected in greater numbers than alpha-chain transcripts, which likely reflects a higher abundance of beta-chain transcripts. In non-small cell lung cancer, the study quantitatively compared TCR alpha and beta repertoires across several tumor regions, matched nontumor lung, and blood. Both alpha and beta chains were TCR-sequenced in samples taken at surgery, namely 220 tumor regions, around 61 matched nontumor lung samples and about 54 PBMC samples. In the raw uncorrected reads, each unique combination of TCR and UMI appeared more than ten times on average. Nonsynonymous mutation counts, determined by whole-exome sequencing of tumor tissue, were related to features of the TCR repertoire.

In light of the paper, this sample's time point label describes: sample taken at primary tumor resection. Samples were obtained from approximately 70 patients with early-stage, untreated non-small cell lung cancer from the lung TRACERx cohort. Without any cell sorting, TCR sequencing was performed on whole RNA extracted either from tumor and nontumor lung tissue or from cryopreserved PBMC samples. Only patients with enough RNA available from two or more tumor regions were chosen for TCR sequencing. The method behind the library was 5' RACE. The reads were generated on a NextSeq 500. To allow correction of PCR and sequencing errors, the TCR library protocol tagged every TCR cDNA molecule with a unique molecular identifier. Per the authors' processing: TCR identification, UMI-based error correction and CDR3 extraction were all carried out with Decombinator tools. Expanded TCRs were defined as those above a frequency of 2 per 1,000, corresponding to the top 1% of the tumor frequency distribution. Renyi diversity was computed with the R vegan package after each repertoire had been subsampled 100 times to 5,000 TCRs. CDR3 similarity networks were built from amino acid triplet string-kernel similarity, with CDR3s being connected when pairwise similarity was above 0.82. TCRdb ran its own pipeline on the public reads, namely fastp trimming at Q25 and MiXCR clone calling, and kept in-frame beta chains. Entries are consolidated by CDR3 protein sequence, retaining the most common genes and DNA. None of the V and J calls come from the authors' own analysis; TCRdb made them. This sample comprises more than 80,000 distinct CDR3 sequences, over 9.5% of them detected only once. The ten largest clones represent about 38% of the sample.

About this clonotype itself: Its antigen remains undetermined. No quality values exist for individual bases; no much larger clone is one base distant.

At the junction V is shortened by 5 bases and J by 0 bases, with 7 bases in between. The CDR3 starts with the cysteine, ends with the phenylalanine, and has 12 residues. Of the read, only the CDR3 DNA is kept; its 36 bases are in frame from base 1. For CDR1 and CDR2, the germline V gene (reference sequence) lists DFQATT and SNEGSKA. Paper-wide results and their limitations: Ubiquitous expanded tumor TCRs showed up in blood more often at tumor resection than at routine follow-up. Additional single-cell paired TCR alpha and beta sequencing was considered necessary to confirm, at a functional level, the hypothesis that regional TCRs recognize regional mutations.

The sequences come from PBMCs, collected at surgery. This chain joins TRBV20-1 to TRBJ1-2, with TRBD1 perhaps the D gene, on 6 matching bases. This clonotype was obtained from a male donor with early-stage non-small cell lung cancer. The CDR3 region reads CSAWTANYGYTF. The DNA sequence is as follows: TGCAGTGCTTGGACAGCTAACTATGGCTACACCTTC.